This is a list of T cell receptor beta chains from one sample in a study of blood T cell repertoires in COVID-19. TCRdb's copy holds only in-frame clones and misses some; the assay was immunoSEQ multiplex PCR. This sample has about 110,000 clones; approximately 88% occur once, and the top ten carry 4.9%. The sequenced material came from peripheral blood. The receptors here all came from a middle-aged man with active or convalescent COVID-19. Both conserved end residues are part of each CDR3. A D gene is named only where the DNA matches it firmly. Expanded clones get a size class; other rows say once, few or many, or leave the size out.

d_call | clone_size | j_call | v_call | cdr3_aa | cdr3_nt
TRBD2 | - | TRBJ2-7 | TRBV27 | CASSPLQLQLAGGHEQYF | TGTGCCAGCAGTCCCCTCCAACTACAACTAGCGGGAGGCCACGAGCAGTACTTC
- | - | TRBJ2-5 | TRBV10-3 | CAISGAGQYQETQYF | TGTGCCATCAGCGGCGCGGGACAGTACCAAGAGACCCAGTACTTC
- | few | TRBJ1-5 | TRBV7-9 | CASSLGSGKPNQPQHF | TGTGCCAGCAGCTTAGGGTCGGGAAAGCCAAATCAGCCCCAGCATTTT
- | - | TRBJ1-2 | TRBV5-3 | CARSSYVGSNYGYTF | TGTGCCAGAAGCTCCTATGTCGGGTCCAACTATGGCTACACCTTC
TRBD2 | - | TRBJ2-7 | TRBV7-8 | CASTKAGLTRGEQYF | TGTGCCAGCACTAAAGCGGGATTGACCCGGGGCGAGCAGTACTTC
- | - | TRBJ2-2 | TRBV19 | CASSLNSRGSGELFF | TGTGCCAGTAGTCTGAACAGTCGAGGGTCCGGGGAGCTGTTTTTT
TRBD2 | - | TRBJ2-7 | TRBV7-9 | CASSLADRGGEQYF | TGTGCCAGCAGCTTAGCAGACCGGGGGGGCGAGCAGTACTTC
- | - | TRBJ1-6 | TRBV29-1 | CSVMEQGSNSPLHF | TGCAGCGTTATGGAGCAGGGTTCAAATTCACCCCTCCACTTT
TRBD1 | - | TRBJ1-1 | TRBV6-5 | CASSQGQTEAFF | TGTGCCAGCAGTCAGGGACAGACTGAAGCTTTCTTT
- | - | TRBJ1-2 | TRBV28 | CASSPLYKSGYTF | TGTGCCAGCAGTCCCTTGTACAAGTCTGGCTACACCTTC
TRBD1 | - | TRBJ1-2 | TRBV7-9 | CASSLDGQGSYGYTF | TGTGCCAGCAGCTTAGACGGACAGGGGTCCTATGGCTACACCTTC
- | - | TRBJ2-5 | TRBV11-2 | CASSPHGEIVETQYF | TGTGCCAGCAGCCCTCATGGGGAGATTGTAGAGACCCAGTACTTC
- | - | TRBJ1-1 | TRBV10-3 | CAISDGGGTEAFF | TGTGCCATCAGTGATGGGGGAGGCACTGAAGCTTTCTTT
- | - | TRBJ2-2 | TRBV28 | CASSPWTDTGELFF | TGTGCCAGCAGTCCCTGGACAGACACCGGGGAGCTGTTTTTT
- | - | TRBJ1-1 | TRBV9 | CASSPWTSMNTEAFF | TGTGCCAGCAGCCCTTGGACAAGCATGAACACTGAAGCTTTCTTT
- | - | TRBJ2-5 | TRBV28 | CASRFSDRETQYF | TGTGCCAGCAGATTTTCGGACAGAGAGACCCAGTACTTC
TRBD1 | - | TRBJ1-1 | TRBV28 | CASSFSVGDRALTEAFF | TGTGCCAGCAGTTTTTCCGTGGGTGACAGGGCTCTAACTGAAGCTTTCTTT
- | once | TRBJ1-2 | TRBV28 | CASGRTNYGYTF | TGTGCCAGTGGCAGAACTAACTATGGCTACACCTTC
- | - | TRBJ1-1 | TRBV20-1 | CSAPSGTEAFF | TGCAGTGCTCCTTCGGGCACTGAAGCTTTCTTT
TRBD1 | - | TRBJ2-3 | TRBV30 | CACSGQGGTDTQYF | TGTGCCTGTTCCGGACAGGGAGGCACAGATACGCAGTATTTT
- | - | TRBJ1-4 | TRBV7-2 | CASSLMGGSTNEKLFF | TGTGCCAGCAGCTTAATGGGGGGATCAACTAATGAAAAACTGTTTTTT
TRBD1 | - | TRBJ1-1 | TRBV28 | CASSKTGRTEAFF | TGTGCCAGCAGTAAGACAGGGAGGACTGAAGCTTTCTTT
- | once | TRBJ1-2 | TRBV3-1/TRBV3-2 | CASSPAGGPRNYGYTF | TGTGCCAGCAGCCCGGCCGGGGGACCTAGGAACTATGGCTACACCTTC
TRBD1 | few | TRBJ1-5 | TRBV18 | CASSPTGGGINQPQHF | TGTGCCAGCTCACCTACAGGGGGTGGTATCAATCAGCCCCAGCATTTT
- | - | TRBJ2-7 | TRBV19 | CASTDSRDLTYEQYF | TGTGCCAGTACCGACTCCCGGGACTTGACCTACGAGCAGTACTTC
- | - | TRBJ2-1 | TRBV7-7 | CASSLGPSQEQFF | TGTGCTAGCAGCTTAGGTCCTAGCCAAGAGCAGTTCTTC
TRBD1 | - | TRBJ1-5 | TRBV10-3 | CATQSQGDQPQHF | TGTGCCACACAATCGCAGGGGGACCAGCCCCAGCATTTT
- | - | TRBJ2-5 | TRBV7-8 | CASSLEGSTGEKTQYF | TGTGCCAGCAGCTTAGAGGGGTCGACAGGAGAAAAGACCCAGTACTTC
TRBD2 | once | TRBJ2-1 | TRBV10-3 | CAIEAGTSGSSSYNEQFF | TGTGCCATCGAGGCAGGGACTAGCGGGAGTAGCTCCTACAATGAGCAGTTCTTC
TRBD1 | - | TRBJ2-1 | TRBV28 | CASKIPGQGGHEQFF | TGTGCCAGCAAAATACCGGGACAGGGCGGCCATGAGCAGTTCTTC
- | - | TRBJ1-2 | TRBV27 | CASSLGISQPGGYTF | TGTGCCAGCAGTTTGGGGATTTCGCAACCGGGGGGCTACACCTTC
- | - | TRBJ2-7 | TRBV6-4 | CASFEQGEIPYEQYF | TGTGCCAGCTTCGAACAGGGTGAGATACCCTACGAGCAGTACTTC
- | - | TRBJ2-7 | TRBV7-2 | CASSLFIRYEQYF | TGTGCCAGCAGCTTATTTATACGGTACGAGCAGTACTTC
- | - | TRBJ1-3 | TRBV9 | CASSPGSGNTIYF | TGTGCCAGCAGCCCCGGCTCTGGAAACACCATATATTTT
- | - | TRBJ1-5 | TRBV7-2 | CASSLATGSQPQHF | TGTGCCAGCAGCTTAGCGACTGGCAGCCAGCCCCAGCATTTT
TRBD2 | - | TRBJ2-5 | TRBV7-9 | CASSLTPREGRETQYF | TGTGCCAGCAGCTTAACCCCCAGGGAGGGGCGGGAGACCCAGTACTTC
TRBD2 | - | TRBJ2-5 | TRBV18 | CASSGGTETQYF | TGTGCCAGCTCCGGGGGGACGGAGACCCAGTACTTC
- | once | TRBJ1-1 | TRBV12-3/TRBV12-4 | CASRPRRETEAFF | TGTGCCAGCAGACCTCGCAGGGAAACTGAAGCTTTCTTT
- | - | TRBJ1-5 | TRBV19 | CASTRTAPNNQPQHF | TGTGCCAGTACCCGGACAGCCCCCAATAATCAGCCCCAGCATTTT
- | - | TRBJ1-1 | TRBV24-1 | CATSGQMNTEAFF | TGTGCCACCAGTGGACAGATGAACACTGAAGCTTTCTTT
- | - | TRBJ2-5 | TRBV5-1 | CASSPLTGVSQETQYF | TGCGCCAGCAGCCCCCTGACCGGAGTGTCACAAGAGACCCAGTACTTC
- | - | TRBJ1-1 | TRBV3-1/TRBV3-2 | CASSTTVNTEAFF | TGTGCCAGCAGCACGACAGTAAACACTGAAGCTTTCTTT
- | few | TRBJ2-7 | TRBV19 | CASSAGTVNRYEQYF | TGTGCCAGTAGTGCCGGGACTGTCAATAGGTACGAGCAGTACTTC
- | - | TRBJ1-2 | TRBV4-3 | CASSQGRGSNYGYTF | TGCGCCAGCAGCCAAGGACGGGGTTCTAACTATGGCTACACCTTC
- | - | TRBJ2-3 | TRBV9 | CASSHRGDTQYF | TGTGCCAGCAGCCATAGAGGAGATACGCAGTATTTT
TRBD1 | - | TRBJ1-5 | TRBV19 | CASSTTGGSQPQHF | TGTGCCAGTAGTACCACAGGGGGGAGTCAGCCCCAGCATTTT
TRBD2 | once | TRBJ2-5 | TRBV27 | CASSSTRTSGTQETQYF | TGTGCCAGCAGTTCCACCCGGACTAGCGGGACCCAAGAGACCCAGTACTTC
- | - | TRBJ2-3 | TRBV3-1/TRBV3-2 | CASSRGQDTQYF | TGTGCCAGCAGTAGGGGCCAAGATACGCAGTATTTT
TRBD2 | - | TRBJ2-5 | TRBV18 | CASSLGLAGGGETQYF | TGTGCCAGCTCACTAGGACTAGCGGGAGGAGGAGAGACCCAGTACTTC
- | - | TRBJ2-7 | TRBV6-4 | CASSDHSYEQYF | TGTGCCAGCAGTGACCATTCCTACGAGCAGTACTTC
- | - | TRBJ1-6 | TRBV18 | CASSPKGGQLGSPLHF | TGTGCCAGCTCACCAAAGGGGGGGCAGCTAGGCTCACCCCTCCACTTT
- | - | TRBJ1-5 | TRBV7-7 | CASSVDRDQPQHF | TGTGCCAGCAGCGTGGACAGAGATCAGCCCCAGCATTTT
- | - | TRBJ1-2 | TRBV5-4 | CASSLEQGVYGYTF | TGTGCCAGCAGCTTGGAACAGGGTGTCTATGGCTACACCTTC
TRBD1 | - | TRBJ2-2 | TRBV6-6 | CASGGQTNTGELFF | TGTGCCAGCGGGGGACAGACGAACACCGGGGAGCTGTTTTTT
TRBD2 | - | TRBJ2-2 | TRBV5-1 | CASSFRPRDLAENTGELFF | TGCGCCAGCAGCTTTCGACCGCGGGACCTAGCGGAGAACACCGGGGAGCTGTTTTTT
TRBD2 | - | TRBJ2-1 | TRBV4-3 | CASSTSGSGNEQFF | TGCGCCAGCAGCACTAGCGGGAGCGGAAATGAGCAGTTCTTC
TRBD2 | - | TRBJ2-7 | TRBV27 | CASSLLALGLAGRSYEQYF | TGTGCCAGCAGTTTATTGGCTCTGGGTCTAGCGGGAAGGTCCTACGAGCAGTACTTC
TRBD1 | - | TRBJ2-7 | TRBV6-5 | CASSYSGTGVTYEQYF | TGTGCCAGCAGTTACTCTGGGACAGGGGTTACCTACGAGCAGTACTTC